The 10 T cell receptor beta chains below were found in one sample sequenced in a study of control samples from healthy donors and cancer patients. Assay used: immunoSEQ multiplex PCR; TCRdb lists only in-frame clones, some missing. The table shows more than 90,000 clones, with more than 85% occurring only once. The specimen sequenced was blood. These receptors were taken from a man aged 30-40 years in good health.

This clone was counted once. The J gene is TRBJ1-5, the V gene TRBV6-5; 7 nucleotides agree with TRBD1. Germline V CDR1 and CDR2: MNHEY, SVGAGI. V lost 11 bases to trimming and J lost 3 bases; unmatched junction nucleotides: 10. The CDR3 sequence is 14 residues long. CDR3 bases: TGTGCCGGGTCGGGGCAGGGGGTCAATCAGCCCCAGCATTTT. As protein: CAGSGQGVNQPQHF.

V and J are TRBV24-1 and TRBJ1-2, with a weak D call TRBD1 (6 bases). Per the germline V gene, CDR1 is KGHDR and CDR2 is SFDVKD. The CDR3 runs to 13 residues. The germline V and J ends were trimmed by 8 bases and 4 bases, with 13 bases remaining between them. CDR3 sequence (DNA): TGTGCCACCACCGTACAGGGTACCTATGGCTACACCTTC. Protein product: CATTVQGTYGYTF.

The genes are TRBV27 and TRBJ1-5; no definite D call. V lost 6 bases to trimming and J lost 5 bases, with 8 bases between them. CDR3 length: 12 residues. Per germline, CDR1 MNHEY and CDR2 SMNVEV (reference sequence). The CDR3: CASRGLDQPQHF. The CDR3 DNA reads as TGTGCCAGCAGGGGTCTCGATCAGCCCCAGCATTTT.

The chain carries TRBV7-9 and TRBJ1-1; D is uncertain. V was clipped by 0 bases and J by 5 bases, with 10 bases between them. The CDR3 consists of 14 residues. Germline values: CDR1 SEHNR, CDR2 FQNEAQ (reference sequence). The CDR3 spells CASSLAPIDTEAFF. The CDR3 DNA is TGTGCCAGCAGCTTAGCGCCCATAGATACTGAAGCTTTCTTT. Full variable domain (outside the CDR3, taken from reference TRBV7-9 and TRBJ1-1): DTGVSQNPRHKITKRGQNVTFRCDPISEHNRLYWYRQTLGQGPEFLTYFQNEAQLEKSRLLSDRFSAERPKGSFSTLEIQRTEQGDSAMYLCASSLAPIDTEAFFGQGTRLTVV.

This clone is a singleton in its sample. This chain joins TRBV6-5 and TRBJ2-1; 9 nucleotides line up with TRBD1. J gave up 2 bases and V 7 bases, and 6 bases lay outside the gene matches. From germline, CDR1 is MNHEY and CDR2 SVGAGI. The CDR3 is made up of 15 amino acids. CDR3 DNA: TGTGCCAGCATTGTGGGGACAGGGCCCTACAATGAGCAGTTCTTC. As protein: CASIVGTGPYNEQFF.

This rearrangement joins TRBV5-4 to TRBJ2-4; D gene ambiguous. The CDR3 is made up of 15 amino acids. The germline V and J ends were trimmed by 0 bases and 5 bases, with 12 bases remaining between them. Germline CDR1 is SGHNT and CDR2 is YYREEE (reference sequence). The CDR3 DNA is TGTGCCAGCAGCTTGGGCTCTCCTTCCCAAAACATTCAGTACTTC. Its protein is CASSLGSPSQNIQYF. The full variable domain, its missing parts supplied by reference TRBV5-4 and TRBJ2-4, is ETGVTQSPTHLIKTRGQQVTLRCSSQSGHNTVSWYQQALGQGPQFIFQYYREEENGRGNFPPRFSGLQFPNYSSELNVNALELDDSALYLCASSLGSPSQNIQYFGAGTRLSVL.

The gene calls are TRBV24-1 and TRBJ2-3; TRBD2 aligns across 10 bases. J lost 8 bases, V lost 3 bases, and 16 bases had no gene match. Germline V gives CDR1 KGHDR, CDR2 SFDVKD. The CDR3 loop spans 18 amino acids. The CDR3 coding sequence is TGTGCCACCAGTGATCCCGCGGGAAGCGGGGGGGCCGCTGGTACGCAGTATTTT. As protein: CATSDPAGSGGAAGTQYF.

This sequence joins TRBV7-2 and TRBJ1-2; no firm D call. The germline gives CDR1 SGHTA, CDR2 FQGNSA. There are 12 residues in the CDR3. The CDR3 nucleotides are TGTTCAACGAACTATGTGGGTTATGGCTACACCTTC. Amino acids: CSTNYVGYGYTF.

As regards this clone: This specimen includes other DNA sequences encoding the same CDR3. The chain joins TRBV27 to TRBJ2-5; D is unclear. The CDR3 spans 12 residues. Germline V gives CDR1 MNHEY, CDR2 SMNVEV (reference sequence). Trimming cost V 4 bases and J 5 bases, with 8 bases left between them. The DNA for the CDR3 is TGTGCCAGCAGTTCGACTGGGGAGACCCAGTACTTC. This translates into CASSSTGETQYF.

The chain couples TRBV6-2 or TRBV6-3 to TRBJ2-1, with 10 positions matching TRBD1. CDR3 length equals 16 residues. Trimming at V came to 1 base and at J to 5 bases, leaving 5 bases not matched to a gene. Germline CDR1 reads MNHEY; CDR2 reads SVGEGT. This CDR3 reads CASSYWPGTGDNEQFF. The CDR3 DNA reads TGTGCCAGCAGTTACTGGCCCGGGACAGGGGACAATGAGCAGTTCTTC.